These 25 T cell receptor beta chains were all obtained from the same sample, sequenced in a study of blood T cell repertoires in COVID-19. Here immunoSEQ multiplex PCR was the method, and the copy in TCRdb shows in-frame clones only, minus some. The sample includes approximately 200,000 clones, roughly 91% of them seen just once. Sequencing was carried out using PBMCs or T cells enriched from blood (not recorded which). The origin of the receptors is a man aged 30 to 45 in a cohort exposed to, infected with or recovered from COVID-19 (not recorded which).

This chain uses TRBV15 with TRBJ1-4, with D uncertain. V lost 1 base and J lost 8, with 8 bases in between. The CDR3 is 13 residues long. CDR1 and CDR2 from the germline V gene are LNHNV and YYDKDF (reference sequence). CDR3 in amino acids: CATSRGRGEKLFF. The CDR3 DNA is TGTGCCACCAGCAGAGGCAGAGGGGAAAAACTGTTTTTT.

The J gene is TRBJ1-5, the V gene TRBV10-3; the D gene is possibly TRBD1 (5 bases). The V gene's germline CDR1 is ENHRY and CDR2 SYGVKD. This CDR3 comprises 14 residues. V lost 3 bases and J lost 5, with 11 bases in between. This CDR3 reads CAISEGQGYQPQHF. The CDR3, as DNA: TGTGCCATCAGTGAAGGGCAGGGATATCAGCCCCAGCATTTT.

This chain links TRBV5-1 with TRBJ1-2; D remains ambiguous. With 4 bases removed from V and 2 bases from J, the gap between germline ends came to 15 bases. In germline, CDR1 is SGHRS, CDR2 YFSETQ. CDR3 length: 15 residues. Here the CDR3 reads CASSPAGSFNYGYTF. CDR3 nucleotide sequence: TGCGCCAGCAGCCCAGCCGGGAGCTTCAACTATGGCTACACCTTC.

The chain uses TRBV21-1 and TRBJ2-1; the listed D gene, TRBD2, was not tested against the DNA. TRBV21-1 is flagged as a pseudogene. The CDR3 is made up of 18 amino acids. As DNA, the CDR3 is TGTGCCAGCAGCTCCCGAGTCGCTAGCGGCCCTCGGGAAAATGAGCAGTTCTTC. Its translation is CASSSRVASGPRENEQFF.

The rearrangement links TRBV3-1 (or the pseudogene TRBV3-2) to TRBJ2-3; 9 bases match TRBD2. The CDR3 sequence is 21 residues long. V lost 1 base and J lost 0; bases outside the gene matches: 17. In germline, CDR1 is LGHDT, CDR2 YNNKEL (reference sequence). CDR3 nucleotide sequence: TGTGCCAGCAGCCAAGTTTCGGTCTTGACTGGCGGGAGGGCTAGCACAGATACGCAGTATTTT. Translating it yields CASSQVSVLTGGRASTDTQYF.

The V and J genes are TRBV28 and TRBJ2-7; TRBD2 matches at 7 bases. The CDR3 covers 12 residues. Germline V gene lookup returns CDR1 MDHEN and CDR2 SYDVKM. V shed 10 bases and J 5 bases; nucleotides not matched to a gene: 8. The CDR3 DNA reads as TGTGCCACCCATAGCGGGCCTAACGAGCAGTACTTC. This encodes CATHSGPNEQYF.

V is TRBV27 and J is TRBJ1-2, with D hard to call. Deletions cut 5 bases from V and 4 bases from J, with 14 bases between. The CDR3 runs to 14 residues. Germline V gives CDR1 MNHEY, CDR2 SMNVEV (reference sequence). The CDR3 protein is CASSPGGNGYGYTF. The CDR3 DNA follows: TGTGCCAGCAGTCCGGGAGGAAATGGCTATGGCTACACCTTC.

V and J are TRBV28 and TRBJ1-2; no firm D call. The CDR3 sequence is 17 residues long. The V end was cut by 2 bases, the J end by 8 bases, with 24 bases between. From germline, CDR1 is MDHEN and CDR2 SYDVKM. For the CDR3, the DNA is TGTGCCAGCAGTTTAAAATCCGGGGTTTACCCTCGTGGGGGCTACACCTTC. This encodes CASSLKSGVYPRGGYTF.

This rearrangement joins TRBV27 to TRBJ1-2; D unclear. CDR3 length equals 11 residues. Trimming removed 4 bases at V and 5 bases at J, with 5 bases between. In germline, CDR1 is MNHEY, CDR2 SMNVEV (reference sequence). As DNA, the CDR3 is TGTGCCAGCAGTTCGGGTTATGGCTACACCTTC. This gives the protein CASSSGYGYTF.

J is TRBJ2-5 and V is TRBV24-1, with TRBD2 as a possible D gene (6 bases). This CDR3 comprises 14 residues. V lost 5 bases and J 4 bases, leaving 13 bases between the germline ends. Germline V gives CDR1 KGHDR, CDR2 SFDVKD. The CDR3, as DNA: TGTGCCACCAGTGTAAACGGGGGATCAGAGACCCAGTACTTC. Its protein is CATSVNGGSETQYF.

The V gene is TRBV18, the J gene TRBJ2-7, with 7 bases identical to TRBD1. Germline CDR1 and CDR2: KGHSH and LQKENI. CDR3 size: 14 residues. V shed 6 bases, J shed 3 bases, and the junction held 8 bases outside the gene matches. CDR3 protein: CASSLQGENYEQYF. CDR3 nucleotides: TGTGCCAGCTCCCTCCAGGGGGAGAACTACGAGCAGTACTTC.

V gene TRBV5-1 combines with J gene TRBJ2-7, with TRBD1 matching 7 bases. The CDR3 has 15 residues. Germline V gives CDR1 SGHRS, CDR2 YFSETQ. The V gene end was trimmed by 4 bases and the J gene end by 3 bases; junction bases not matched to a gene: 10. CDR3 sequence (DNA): TGCGCCAGCAGCCCGGATAAAGGACAGGACTACGAGCAGTACTTC. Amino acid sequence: CASSPDKGQDYEQYF.

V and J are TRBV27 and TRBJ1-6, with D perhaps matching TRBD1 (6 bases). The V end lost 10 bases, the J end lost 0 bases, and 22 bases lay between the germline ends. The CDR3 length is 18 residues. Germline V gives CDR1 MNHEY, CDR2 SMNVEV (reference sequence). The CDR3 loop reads CATTRSGQPSSYNSPLHF. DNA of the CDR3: TGTGCCACCACCCGGTCAGGACAGCCCAGCTCCTATAATTCACCCCTCCACTTT.

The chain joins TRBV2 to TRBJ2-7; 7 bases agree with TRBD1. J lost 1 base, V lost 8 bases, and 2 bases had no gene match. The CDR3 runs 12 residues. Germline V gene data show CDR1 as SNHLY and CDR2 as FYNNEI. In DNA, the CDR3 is TGTGCCAGCCGGGACAGATCCTACGAGCAGTACTTC. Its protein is CASRDRSYEQYF.

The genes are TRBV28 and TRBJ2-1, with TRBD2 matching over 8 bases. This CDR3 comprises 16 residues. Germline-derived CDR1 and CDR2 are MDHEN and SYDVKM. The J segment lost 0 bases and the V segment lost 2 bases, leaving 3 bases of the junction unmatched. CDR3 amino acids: CASSLIGTSSYNEQFF. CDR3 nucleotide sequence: TGTGCCAGCAGTTTAATAGGGACTAGCTCCTACAATGAGCAGTTCTTC.

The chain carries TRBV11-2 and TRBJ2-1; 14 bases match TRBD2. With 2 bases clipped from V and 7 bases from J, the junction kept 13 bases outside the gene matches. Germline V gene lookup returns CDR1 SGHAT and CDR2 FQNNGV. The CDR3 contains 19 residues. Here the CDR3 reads CASSLQSQGLAGAVNEQFF. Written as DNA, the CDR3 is TGTGCCAGCAGCTTACAATCCCAGGGACTAGCGGGAGCGGTAAATGAGCAGTTCTTC. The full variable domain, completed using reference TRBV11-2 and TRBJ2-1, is EAGVAQSPRYKIIEKRQSVAFWCNPISGHATLYWYQQILGQGPKLLIQFQNNGVVDDSQLPKDRFSAERLKGVDSTLKIQPAKLEDSAVYLCASSLQSQGLAGAVNEQFFGPGTRLTVL.

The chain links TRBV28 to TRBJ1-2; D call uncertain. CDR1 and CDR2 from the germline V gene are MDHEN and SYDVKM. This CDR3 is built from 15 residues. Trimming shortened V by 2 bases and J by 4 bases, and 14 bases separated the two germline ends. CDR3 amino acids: CASSLPSAGLYGYTF. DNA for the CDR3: TGTGCCAGCAGTTTACCCTCGGCGGGCCTCTATGGCTACACCTTC.

The CDR3 loop is CASSKSTGSPGNTIYF. CDR3 coding DNA: TGTGCCAGTAGTAAATCGACAGGGTCGCCAGGAAACACCATATATTTT. The rearrangement links TRBV19 to TRBJ1-3; 7 positions agree with TRBD1. The CDR3 has 16 residues. V lost 4 bases to trimming and J lost 4 bases; unmatched junction nucleotides: 10. Per the germline V gene, CDR1 is LNHDA and CDR2 is SQIVND (reference sequence).

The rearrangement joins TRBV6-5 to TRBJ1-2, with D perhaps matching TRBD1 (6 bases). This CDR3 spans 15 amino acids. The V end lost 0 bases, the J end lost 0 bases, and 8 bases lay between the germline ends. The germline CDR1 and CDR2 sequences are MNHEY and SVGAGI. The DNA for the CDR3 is TGTGCCAGCAGTTACTCAGAGGGGGCTAACTATGGCTACACCTTC. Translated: CASSYSEGANYGYTF.

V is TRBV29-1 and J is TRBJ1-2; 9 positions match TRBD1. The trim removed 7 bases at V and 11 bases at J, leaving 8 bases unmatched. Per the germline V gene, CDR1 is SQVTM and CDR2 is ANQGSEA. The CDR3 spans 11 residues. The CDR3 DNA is TGCAGCGGCTGGGACAGGGCTGGGTACACCTTC. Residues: CSGWDRAGYTF.

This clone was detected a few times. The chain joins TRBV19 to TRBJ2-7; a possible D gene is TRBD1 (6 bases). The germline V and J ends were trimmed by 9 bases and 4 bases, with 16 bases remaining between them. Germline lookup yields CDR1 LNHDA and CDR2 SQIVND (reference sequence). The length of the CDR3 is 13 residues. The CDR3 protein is CASAGTPVYEQYF. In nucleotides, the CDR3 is TGTGCCAGCGCCGGGACACCCGTTTACGAGCAGTACTTC.

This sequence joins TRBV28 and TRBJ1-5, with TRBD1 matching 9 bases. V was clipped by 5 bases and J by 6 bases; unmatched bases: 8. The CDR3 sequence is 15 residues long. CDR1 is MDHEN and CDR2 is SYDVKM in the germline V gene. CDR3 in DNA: TGTGCCAGCAGTCCGGACAGGGGATCCAGTCAGCCCCAGCATTTT. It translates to CASSPDRGSSQPQHF.

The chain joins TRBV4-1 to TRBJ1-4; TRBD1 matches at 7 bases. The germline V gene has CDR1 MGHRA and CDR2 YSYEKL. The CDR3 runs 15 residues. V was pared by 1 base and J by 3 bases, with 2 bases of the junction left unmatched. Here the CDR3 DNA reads TGCGCCAGCAGCCAAGTGACAGGGCCTAATGAAAAACTGTTTTTT. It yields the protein CASSQVTGPNEKLFF.

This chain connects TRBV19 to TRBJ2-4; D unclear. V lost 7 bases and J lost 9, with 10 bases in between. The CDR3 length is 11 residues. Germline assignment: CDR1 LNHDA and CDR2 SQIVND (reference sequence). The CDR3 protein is CASKRQSIQYF. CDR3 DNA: TGTGCCAGTAAGAGGCAGAGCATTCAGTACTTC.

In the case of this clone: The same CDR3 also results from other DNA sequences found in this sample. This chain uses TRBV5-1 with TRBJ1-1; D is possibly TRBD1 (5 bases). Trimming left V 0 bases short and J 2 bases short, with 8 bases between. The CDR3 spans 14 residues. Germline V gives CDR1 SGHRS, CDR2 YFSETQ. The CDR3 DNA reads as TGCGCCAGCAGCTTGGGACAGACTAACACTGAAGCTTTCTTT. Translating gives CASSLGQTNTEAFF.